Following are 10 T cell receptor beta chains from one sample sequenced in a study of cytomegalovirus exposure and HLA in healthy donors. A multiplex PCR was run with 60 Vbeta primers and 13 Jbeta primers. Profiled with immunoSEQ multiplex PCR; TCRdb holds only in-frame clones, not every one. The repertoire holds over 150,000 clones, with 65% to 85% as singletons. The source material was PBMCs. The receptors were sampled from a man younger than 35 in good health and CMV-seronegative.

This chain connects TRBV6-1 to TRBJ1-6, with D hard to call. CDR3 size: 16 residues. Germline assignment: CDR1 MNHNS and CDR2 SASEGT. Trimming removed 3 bases from V and 0 bases from J, with 9 bases in between. The CDR3 spells CASSDGVSSYNSPLHF. CDR3 bases: TGTGCCAGCAGTGACGGGGTTAGCTCCTATAATTCACCCCTCCACTTT.

V is TRBV27 and J is TRBJ1-2; D gene ambiguous. V was shortened by 10 bases and J by 8 bases, with 20 bases between the two germline ends. Germline-derived CDR1 and CDR2 are MNHEY and SMNVEV (reference sequence). The CDR3 sequence is 13 residues long. Written as DNA, the CDR3 is TGTGCCACCACCAGCGCTCGTGGAGGGGGCTACACCTTC. Translated, it gives CATTSARGGGYTF.

V and J are TRBV6-4 and TRBJ2-3, with 8 nucleotides matching TRBD2. J gave up 2 bases and V 4 bases, and 5 bases lay outside the gene matches. In germline, CDR1 is MRHNA, CDR2 SNTAGT. The CDR3 covers 15 residues. The CDR3 sequence is CASSGAGGTTDTQYF. CDR3 coding DNA: TGTGCCAGCAGTGGGGCGGGGGGCACCACAGATACGCAGTATTTT.

The chain joins TRBV6-5 to TRBJ1-2; 9 nucleotides match TRBD1. Germline V gives CDR1 MNHEY, CDR2 SVGAGI. The CDR3 is 14 amino acids. V dropped 3 bases and J dropped 9; count of bases not matched to a gene: 8. The CDR3 reads CASSYVPGQGSYTF. CDR3 DNA sequence: TGTGCCAGCAGTTATGTCCCGGGACAGGGCAGCTACACCTTC.

Regarding this clone: Other DNA sequences in this specimen translate into the identical CDR3. The CDR3 sequence is CASSLGRGPGNTIYF. In nucleotides, the CDR3 is TGTGCCAGCAGCTTAGGGAGGGGGCCTGGAAACACCATATATTTT. This chain uses TRBV7-6 with TRBJ1-3; 7 bases line up with TRBD1. Germline trimming cut 1 base from V and 2 bases from J; bases unmatched to any gene: 2. CDR3 length equals 15 residues. Germline V gene data show CDR1 as SGHVS and CDR2 as FNYEAQ.

This clone has just one count. The chain joins TRBV5-4 to TRBJ2-5, with 7 nucleotides matching TRBD1. Germline V gene data show CDR1 as SGHNT and CDR2 as YYREEE (reference sequence). The CDR3 is 16 residues long. With 5 bases clipped from V and 2 bases from J, the junction kept 12 bases outside the gene matches. CDR3 sequence: CASRYRDSAQQETQYF. The CDR3 DNA sequence: TGTGCCAGCAGGTACCGGGACAGCGCCCAACAAGAGACCCAGTACTTC.

The chain employs TRBV27 and TRBJ1-5; D call uncertain. This CDR3 spans 16 amino acids. Trimming took 3 bases from V and 6 from J, leaving 18 bases between them. Germline CDR1 reads MNHEY; CDR2 reads SMNVEV (reference sequence). The CDR3 sequence: CASSLWGEGGPQPQHF. CDR3 nucleotide sequence: TGTGCCAGCAGTTTGTGGGGAGAGGGTGGCCCTCAGCCCCAGCATTTT.

The CDR3 nucleotides read TGTGCCAGCAGCTCCGGGACAGAACTACAAGAGACCCAGTACTTC. It encodes CASSSGTELQETQYF. This chain connects TRBV11-3 to TRBJ2-5, with 7 bases fitting TRBD1. Germline V gives CDR1 SGHNT, CDR2 YENEEA. The CDR3 runs 15 residues. With 4 bases clipped from V and 2 bases from J, the junction kept 7 bases outside the gene matches. The full variable domain, with the rest looked up from reference TRBV11-3 and TRBJ2-5, is EAGVVQSPRYKIIEKKQPVAFWCNPISGHNTLYWYLQNLGQGPELLIRYENEEAVDDSQLPKDRFSAERLKGVDSTLKIQPAELGDSAVYLCASSSGTELQETQYFGPGTRLLVL.

The V and J genes are TRBV5-1 and TRBJ2-5, with TRBD1 as a possible D gene (5 bases). This CDR3 region has 16 residues. CDR1 is SGHRS and CDR2 is YFSETQ in the germline V gene. V was trimmed by 0 bases and J by 1 base, leaving 13 bases between them. The CDR3 bases are TGCGCCAGCAGCTTGGACAAGGGGTCCGCCCAAGAGACCCAGTACTTC. It specifies CASSLDKGSAQETQYF.

The CDR3 nucleotides read TGTGCCAGCAGTTTACAGGGATTGAATGGCTACACCTTC. Translating gives CASSLQGLNGYTF. The J gene is TRBJ1-2, the V gene TRBV27; TRBD1 might be the D (5 bases). Trimming left V 2 bases short and J 6 bases short, with 10 bases between. CDR1 is MNHEY, CDR2 SMNVEV, per germline (reference sequence). CDR3 size: 13 residues.